Detailed here is one TCR beta chain. Per the study methods: Quantification of nucleated cells was approximated via reference gene primer amplification. The assay was immunoSEQ multiplex PCR, and TCRdb's table has in-frame clones only and misses some. V and J calls and clone size are given by that table; D and trimming were obtained from the DNA. The data show 200,000 to 250,000 clones, with approximately 80% seen just once and 1.8% held by the top ten. Those enrolled, adults aged about 18 to 95 years, came from some 23 US areas. Assignment of participants to cohorts was predicated upon participant-reported clinical history. Per germline, CDR1 SGHTA and CDR2 FQGNSA. This CDR3 is built from 16 residues. V lost 6 bases and J lost 2, with 16 bases in between. This specimen comes from a study of blood T cell repertoires in COVID-19. Whole-study context: Sites in the United States, Italy and Spain provided acute and convalescent COVID-19 samples.

The clonotype originates from a man in his 60s who had recovered from COVID-19. The V and J genes are TRBV7-2 and TRBJ1-4; maybe TRBD1 (6 bases). Sequenced sample: PBMCs or T cells enriched from blood (not recorded which). Here the CDR3 reads CASRPTQGTTNEKLFF. The DNA for the CDR3 is TGTGCCAGCAGACCTACACAGGGCACCACTAATGAAAAACTGTTTTTT.